The 9 T cell receptor beta chains given below trace back to one sample, sequenced in a study of cytomegalovirus exposure and HLA in healthy donors. Sequencing was performed with immunoSEQ multiplex PCR; in TCRdb, only in-frame clones are kept and a portion is missing. The sample has tens of thousands of clones; roughly 83% are singletons. The specimen sequenced was PBMCs. The receptors derive from a woman younger than 35 in good health and CMV-seropositive.

This clone is a singleton in its sample. The chain has TRBV2 and TRBJ2-1, with 11 bases that match TRBD2. CDR3 length equals 14 residues. The ends lost 6 bases at V and 10 bases at J; junction bases unmatched: 8. CDR1 SNHLY and CDR2 FYNNEI come from the germline V gene. CDR3 sequence reads: CASRASGGPEEQFF. The CDR3 DNA reads as TGTGCCAGCAGGGCTAGCGGGGGGCCCGAGGAGCAGTTCTTC.

The rearrangement links TRBV5-1 to TRBJ2-3; D is unresolved. Germline lookup yields CDR1 SGHRS and CDR2 YFSETQ. V was cut by 0 bases and J by 5 bases, with 4 bases left in between. CDR3 length: 12 amino acids. The CDR3 is CASSLVLDTQYF. The CDR3 region has the DNA TGCGCCAGCAGCTTGGTCCTAGATACGCAGTATTTT. The whole variable domain, remainder taken from reference TRBV5-1 and TRBJ2-3, is KAGVTQTPRYLIKTRGQQVTLSCSPISGHRSVSWYQQTPGQGLQFLFEYFSETQRNKGNFPGRFSGRQFSNSRSEMNVSTLELGDSALYLCASSLVLDTQYFGPGTRLTVL.

The rearrangement joins TRBV11-2 to TRBJ1-1; a weak D match, TRBD1 (5 bases). Germline V gene lookup returns CDR1 SGHAT and CDR2 FQNNGV. The CDR3 consists of 14 residues. The germline V and J ends were trimmed by 2 bases and 3 bases, with 10 bases remaining between them. CDR3 nucleotide sequence: TGTGCCAGCAGCTTAATACGGGGGGACACTGAAGCTTTCTTT. Residues: CASSLIRGDTEAFF.

The chain has TRBV11-3 and TRBJ2-5; possible D gene TRBD2, 5 bases. This CDR3 region has 13 residues. In germline, CDR1 is SGHNT, CDR2 YENEEA. The V and J ends lost 2 bases and 5 bases respectively, with 9 bases between them. This CDR3 is CASSLRGGETQYF. The CDR3 DNA is TGTGCCAGCAGCTTACGGGGTGGGGAGACCCAGTACTTC.

The chain links TRBV7-2 to TRBJ2-1; 11 positions match TRBD2. J gave up 8 bases and V 5 bases, and 5 bases lay outside the gene matches. In germline, CDR1 is SGHTA, CDR2 FQGNSA. The CDR3 runs 14 residues. The CDR3 reads CASSASGGPYEQFF. DNA of the CDR3: TGTGCCAGCAGCGCTAGCGGGGGGCCATATGAGCAGTTCTTC.

This chain links TRBV5-1 with TRBJ2-5, with TRBD2 identical over 8 bases. Germline V gene sequence: CDR1 SGHRS, CDR2 YFSETQ. Trimming removed 3 bases from V and 5 bases from J; junction bases left unmatched: 12. CDR3 length: 16 amino acids. The CDR3 loop is CASSSGWERGIETQYF. CDR3 DNA: TGCGCCAGCAGCTCCGGGTGGGAGCGGGGGATCGAGACCCAGTACTTC.

This chain links TRBV4-1 with TRBJ1-2; D remains unclear. CDR1 and CDR2 (germline): MGHRA, YSYEKL. The CDR3 loop spans 15 amino acids. The V gene lost 3 bases and the J gene lost 5 bases, with 16 bases spanning the gap. CDR3 in amino acids: CASSHGPTRVYGYTF. DNA of the CDR3: TGCGCCAGCAGCCATGGCCCCACCCGTGTGTATGGCTACACCTTC.

V and J are TRBV5-8 and TRBJ2-1, with TRBD1 matching 8 bases. CDR3 length equals 12 residues. V was clipped by 4 bases and J by 10 bases; unmatched bases: 4. Germline CDR1 is SGHTS and CDR2 is YDEGEE. In DNA, the CDR3 is TGTGCCAGCAGCCCGGACAGGGCAGAGCAGTTCTTC. Its protein is CASSPDRAEQFF.

The V call is TRBV28, the J call TRBJ2-7, with 7 bases aligning to TRBD2. With 6 bases clipped from V and 4 bases from J, the junction kept 21 bases outside the gene matches. The CDR3 has 18 amino acids. Germline-derived CDR1 and CDR2 are MDHEN and SYDVKM. Here the CDR3 reads CASSFRAPRGSPSYEQYF. In nucleotides, the CDR3 is TGTGCCAGCAGCTTCAGAGCTCCCCGCGGGAGCCCCTCGTACGAGCAGTACTTC.